The entry below describes one T cell receptor (beta chain). The antigen remains unidentified. The V gene lost 8 bases and the J gene lost 2 bases, with 10 bases spanning the gap. This CDR3 contains 13 residues. The germline CDR1 and CDR2 sequences are MNHEY and SVGAGI. These data are taken from a study of cytomegalovirus exposure and HLA in healthy donors. Study-wide points: HLA alleles showed associations with about 17,000 TCR beta sequences in a later analysis, at a 0.05 false discovery rate. In an earlier analysis, in several hundred donors, most V segments appeared productive either ~87% or ~30% of the time. Presence/absence analyses supposed approximately even sequencing depth among donors.

60 Vbeta and 13 Jbeta primers were used in PCR. Assay: immunoSEQ multiplex PCR; the TCRdb copy retains only in-frame clones and omits some. Of 90,000 to 120,000 clones listed, roughly four fifths were seen once; the top ten hold 13% to 15%. Material: PBMCs. This chain connects TRBV6-5 to TRBJ1-5, with no clear D. This TCR derives from a male donor in good health and CMV-seropositive. The CDR3 DNA is TGTGCCAGCGGCCCAGGCGGCAATCAGCCCCAGCATTTT. Translated, it gives CASGPGGNQPQHF.